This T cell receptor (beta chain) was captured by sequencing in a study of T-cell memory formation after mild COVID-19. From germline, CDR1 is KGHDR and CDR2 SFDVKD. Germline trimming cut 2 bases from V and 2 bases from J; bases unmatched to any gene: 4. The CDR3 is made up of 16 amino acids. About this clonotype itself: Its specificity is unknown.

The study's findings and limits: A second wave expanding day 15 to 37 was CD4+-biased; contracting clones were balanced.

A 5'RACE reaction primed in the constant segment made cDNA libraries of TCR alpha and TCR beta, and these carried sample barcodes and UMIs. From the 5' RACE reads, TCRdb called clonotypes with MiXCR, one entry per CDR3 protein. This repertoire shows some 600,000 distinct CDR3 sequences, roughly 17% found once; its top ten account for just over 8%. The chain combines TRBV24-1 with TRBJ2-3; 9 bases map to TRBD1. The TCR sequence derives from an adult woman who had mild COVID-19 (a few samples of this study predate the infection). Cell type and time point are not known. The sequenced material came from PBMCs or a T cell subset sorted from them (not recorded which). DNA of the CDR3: TGTGCCACCAGTGATTATGGGACAGGGTTCACAGATACGCAGTATTTT. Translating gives CATSDYGTGFTDTQYF.